The entry below describes one T cell receptor (beta chain). This sample was taken from a study of cytomegalovirus exposure and HLA in healthy donors. The V end lost 4 bases, the J end lost 7 bases, and 8 bases lay between the germline ends. The CDR3 is 13 amino acids. Germline lookup yields CDR1 SGHNT and CDR2 YENEEA. Researchers ran the PCR with 60 Vbeta and 13 Jbeta primers. Original data processing: In a later analysis, some 11 million of 83 million or so unique beta chains occurred in at least two donors. TCRdb keeps only in-frame clones here, not all; method: immunoSEQ multiplex PCR. V and J calls and clone size follow that table, whereas D and trimming were derived from the DNA. The data contain over 130,000 clones, 88% of them singletons.

The genes are TRBV11-3 and TRBJ1-6; unclear D gene. The sequence was collected from a woman aged 40 to 55 in good health and CMV-seronegative. Sequencing was done on a sample of PBMCs. The CDR3 DNA follows: TGTGCCAGCAGCTCTACCCTCAATTCACCCCTCCACTTT. Its translation is CASSSTLNSPLHF.